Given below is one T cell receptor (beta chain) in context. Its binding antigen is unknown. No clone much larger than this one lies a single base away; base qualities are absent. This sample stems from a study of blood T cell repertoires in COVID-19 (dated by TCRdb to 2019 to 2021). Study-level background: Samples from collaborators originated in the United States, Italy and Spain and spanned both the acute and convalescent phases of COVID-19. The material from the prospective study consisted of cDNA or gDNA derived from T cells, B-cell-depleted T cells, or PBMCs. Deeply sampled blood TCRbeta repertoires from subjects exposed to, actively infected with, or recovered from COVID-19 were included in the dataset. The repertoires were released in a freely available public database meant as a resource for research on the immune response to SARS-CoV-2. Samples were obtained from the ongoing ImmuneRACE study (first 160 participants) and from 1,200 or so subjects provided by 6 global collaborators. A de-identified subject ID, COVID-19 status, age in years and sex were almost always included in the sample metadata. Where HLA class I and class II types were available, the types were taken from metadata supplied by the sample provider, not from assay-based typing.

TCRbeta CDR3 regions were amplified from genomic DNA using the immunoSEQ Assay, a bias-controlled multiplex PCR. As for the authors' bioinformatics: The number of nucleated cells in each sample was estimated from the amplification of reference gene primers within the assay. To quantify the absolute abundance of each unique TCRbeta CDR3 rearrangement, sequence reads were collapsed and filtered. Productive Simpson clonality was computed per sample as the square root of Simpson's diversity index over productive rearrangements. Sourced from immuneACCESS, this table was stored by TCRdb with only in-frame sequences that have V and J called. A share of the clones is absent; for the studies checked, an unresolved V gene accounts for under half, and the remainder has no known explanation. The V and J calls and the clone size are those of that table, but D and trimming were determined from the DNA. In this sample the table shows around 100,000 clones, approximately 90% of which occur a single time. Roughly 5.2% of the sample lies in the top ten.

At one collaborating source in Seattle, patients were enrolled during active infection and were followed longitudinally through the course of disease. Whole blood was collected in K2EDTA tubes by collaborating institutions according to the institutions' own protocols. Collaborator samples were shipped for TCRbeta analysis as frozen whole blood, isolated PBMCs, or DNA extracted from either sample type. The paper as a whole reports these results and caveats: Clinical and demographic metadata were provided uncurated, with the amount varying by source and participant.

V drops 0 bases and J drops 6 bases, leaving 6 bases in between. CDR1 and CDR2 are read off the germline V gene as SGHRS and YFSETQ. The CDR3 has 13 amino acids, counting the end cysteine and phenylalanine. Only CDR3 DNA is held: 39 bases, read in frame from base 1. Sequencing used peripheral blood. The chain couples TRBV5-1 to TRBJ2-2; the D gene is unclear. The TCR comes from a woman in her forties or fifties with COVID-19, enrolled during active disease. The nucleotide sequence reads TGCGCCAGCAGCTTGGGCGTATCCGGGGAGCTGTTTTTT. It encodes CASSLGVSGELFF.